This is a list of T cell receptor beta chains from one sample in a study of blood T cell repertoires in COVID-19. Sequencing was performed with immunoSEQ multiplex PCR; in TCRdb, only in-frame clones are kept and a portion is missing. The table shows 400,000 or so clones, with around nine tenths occurring only once. Sequencing was performed on peripheral blood. All receptors come from a man younger than 35 with COVID-19, enrolled during active disease. Each CDR3 is given with its conserved first and last residue. The D gene is left open where the match is weak. The size entry is marked missing in some rows and otherwise reads once, few, many or a size class.

TRBJ2-1	TRBD1	TRBV2	NA	CASSEPTMGQTYNEQFF	TGTGCCAGCAGTGAGCCCACAATGGGACAGACTTACAATGAGCAGTTCTTC
TRBJ2-1	TRBD1	TRBV5-1	NA	CASSSQNRGFSYNEQFF	TGCGCCAGCAGCTCGCAGAACAGGGGTTTTTCCTACAATGAGCAGTTCTTC
TRBJ2-7	TRBD2	TRBV13	NA	CASSRGTRHYEQYF	TGTGCCAGCAGCCGCGGGACTAGACACTACGAGCAGTACTTC
TRBJ2-1	TRBD1	TRBV5-1	once	CASRVGTDDNEQFF	TGCGCCAGCAGAGTTGGGACAGACGACAATGAGCAGTTCTTC
TRBJ2-7	TRBD2	TRBV25-1	NA	CASGGDSYEQYF	TGTGCCAGCGGGGGGGACTCCTACGAGCAGTACTTC
TRBJ2-5	NA	TRBV10-2	NA	CASSDAAETQYF	TGCGCCAGCAGTGACGCGGCAGAGACCCAGTACTTC
TRBJ2-5	NA	TRBV29-1	NA	CSVVPLASGNQETQYF	TGCAGCGTTGTTCCCCTAGCAAGTGGTAACCAAGAGACCCAGTACTTC
TRBJ2-7	TRBD1	TRBV3-1/TRBV3-2	NA	CASSQDVGQGAYEQYF	TGTGCCAGCAGCCAAGATGTGGGACAGGGGGCCTACGAGCAGTACTTC
TRBJ2-5	NA	TRBV7-9	NA	CASSFPTVGATQYF	TGTGCCAGCAGCTTCCCGACAGTAGGGGCGACCCAGTACTTC
TRBJ2-3	TRBD2	TRBV7-2	few	CASSLRSGGTDTQYF	TGTGCCAGCAGCTTAAGGAGCGGGGGCACAGATACGCAGTATTTT
TRBJ2-7	TRBD2	TRBV2	NA	CASNPDSAGGYEQYF	TGTGCCAGCAACCCAGACTCAGCGGGGGGGTACGAGCAGTACTTC
TRBJ2-3	NA	TRBV6-4	once	CASSDSVRKGHTDTQYF	TGTGCCAGCAGTGACTCCGTTAGGAAGGGGCACACAGATACGCAGTATTTT
TRBJ2-3	NA	TRBV11-2	NA	CASSSSSRQYF	TGTGCCAGCAGCTCCTCATCGAGGCAGTATTTT
TRBJ1-4	NA	TRBV7-9	NA	CASSLHTALPDEKLFF	TGTGCCAGCAGCTTACACACAGCTCTCCCGGATGAAAAACTGTTTTTT
TRBJ2-7	NA	TRBV4-1	NA	CASSHTRGYEQYF	TGCGCCAGCAGCCACACCAGGGGTTACGAGCAGTACTTC
TRBJ1-5	NA	TRBV19	NA	CASRNQGEGNQPQHF	TGTGCCAGTAGAAATCAGGGTGAGGGCAATCAGCCCCAGCATTTT
TRBJ1-6	NA	TRBV5-5	NA	CASSLSIDSSSYNSPLHF	TGTGCCAGCAGCTTGTCGATAGACTCCAGCTCCTATAATTCACCCCTCCACTTT
TRBJ2-3	TRBD2	TRBV4-1	few	CASSHAGVPSTDTQYF	TGCGCCAGCAGCCATGCGGGAGTTCCTAGCACAGATACGCAGTATTTT
TRBJ2-7	NA	TRBV28	NA	CASSLRRGSSYEQYF	TGTGCCAGCAGTTTACGCCGGGGGAGCTCCTACGAGCAGTACTTC
TRBJ1-1	NA	TRBV29-1	NA	CSVETSGMNTEAFF	TGCAGCGTAGAAACCTCAGGGATGAACACTGAAGCTTTCTTT
TRBJ2-7	NA	TRBV10-3	NA	CAISAGGEQYF	TGTGCCATCAGTGCAGGGGGGGAGCAGTACTTC
TRBJ2-2	NA	TRBV25-1	NA	CASKWGPNTGELFF	TGTGCCAGCAAATGGGGGCCGAACACCGGGGAGCTGTTTTTT
TRBJ2-2	TRBD1	TRBV5-1	NA	CASSLSRTGFALNTGELFF	TGCGCCAGCAGCTTGTCCAGGACAGGGTTCGCCCTAAACACCGGGGAGCTGTTTTTT
TRBJ1-2	NA	TRBV21-1	once	CASSKEGGLGGPF	TGTGCCAGCAGCAAAGAGGGCGGGTTAGGTGGACCCTTC
TRBJ2-5	NA	TRBV18	once	CASSSADGGIETQYF	TGTGCCAGCTCATCGGCGGACGGAGGGATAGAGACCCAGTACTTC
TRBJ2-2	TRBD1	TRBV5-4	NA	CASSLVGQAITGELFF	TGTGCCAGCAGCTTGGTAGGACAGGCGATCACCGGGGAGCTGTTTTTT
TRBJ2-3	NA	TRBV12-3/TRBV12-4	NA	CASSPVTDTQYF	TGTGCCAGCAGCCCCGTCACAGATACGCAGTATTTT
TRBJ2-2	NA	TRBV7-8	NA	CASSKWTVGRDGELFF	TGTGCCAGCAGCAAATGGACAGTGGGACGGGACGGGGAGCTGTTTTTT
TRBJ2-7	TRBD1	TRBV28	NA	CAIRDRGDEQYF	TGTGCCATCAGGGACAGGGGCGACGAGCAGTACTTC
TRBJ2-5	NA	TRBV6-5	NA	CASSYSGGGLRETQYF	TGTGCCAGCAGTTACTCGGGTGGAGGGTTGAGAGAGACCCAGTACTTC
TRBJ2-3	TRBD2	TRBV28	NA	CASSLWAGGVDTQYF	TGTGCCAGCAGTTTATGGGCGGGAGGGGTGGATACGCAGTATTTT
TRBJ2-3	TRBD2	TRBV2	NA	CASIREDGDTQYF	TGTGCCAGCATCCGGGAGGATGGAGATACGCAGTATTTT
TRBJ2-7	TRBD1	TRBV4-2	NA	CASSRRKGQGNYEQYF	TGTGCCAGCAGCCGGCGAAAAGGACAGGGCAACTACGAGCAGTACTTC
TRBJ2-3	TRBD2	TRBV5-4	NA	CASSLVGLAGTDTQYF	TGTGCCAGCAGCTTGGTGGGACTAGCGGGGACAGATACGCAGTATTTT
TRBJ2-5	TRBD2	TRBV4-1	once	CASSQGIGTSGTQETQYF	TGCGCCAGCAGCCAAGGTATAGGGACTAGCGGAACTCAAGAGACCCAGTACTTC
TRBJ2-7	NA	TRBV7-9	NA	CASSQSNSLDEQYF	TGTGCCAGCAGCCAAAGCAACTCACTTGACGAGCAGTACTTC
TRBJ1-4	NA	TRBV21-1	NA	CASRGGQADEKLFF	TGTGCCAGCAGGGGAGGACAGGCCGATGAAAAACTGTTTTTT
TRBJ2-3	TRBD2	TRBV5-4	NA	CASSWGLAGEFTDTQYF	TGTGCCAGCAGCTGGGGACTAGCGGGAGAGTTCACAGATACGCAGTATTTT
TRBJ1-3	NA	TRBV28	NA	CARQCGLSGNTIYF	TGTGCCCGGCAGTGCGGGCTCTCTGGAAACACCATATATTTT
TRBJ2-3	NA	TRBV14	NA	CASSQRSSGAQYF	TGTGCCAGCAGCCAAAGATCCTCTGGAGCGCAGTATTTT
TRBJ2-2	TRBD1	TRBV6-5	once	CASSYSGRGPGELFF	TGTGCCAGCAGTTACTCAGGCAGGGGGCCCGGGGAGCTGTTTTTT
TRBJ2-1	TRBD2	TRBV5-1	few	CASSLRPSGANNEQFF	TGCGCCAGCAGCTTGAGACCTAGCGGGGCAAACAATGAGCAGTTCTTC
TRBJ2-1	TRBD2	TRBV27	NA	CASSPGGLAGPYNEQFF	TGTGCCAGCAGCCCCGGAGGACTAGCGGGGCCCTACAATGAGCAGTTCTTC
TRBJ2-7	TRBD2	TRBV7-9	few	CASSPRLAGGRGTYEQYF	TGTGCCAGCAGCCCGCGACTAGCGGGAGGGCGGGGGACCTACGAGCAGTACTTC
TRBJ2-7	TRBD2	TRBV5-1	NA	CASSLGTSGGAEQYF	TGCGCCAGCAGCTTGGGGACTAGCGGGGGGGCCGAGCAGTACTTC
TRBJ2-3	NA	TRBV5-1	NA	CASSFVRWPDTQYF	TGCGCCAGCAGCTTCGTACGCTGGCCAGATACGCAGTATTTT
TRBJ2-7	NA	TRBV6-5	NA	CASSPGQGSTYEQYF	TGTGCCAGCAGTCCCGGTCAGGGATCCACCTACGAGCAGTACTTC
TRBJ2-3	NA	TRBV24-1	NA	CATSDPPAEGTDTQYF	TGTGCCACCAGTGACCCCCCCGCGGAGGGCACAGATACGCAGTATTTT
TRBJ2-5	NA	TRBV5-5	NA	CASSLDFEETQYF	TGTGCCAGCAGCTTGGACTTTGAAGAGACCCAGTACTTC
TRBJ1-1	NA	TRBV4-1	NA	CASSHTGNTEAFF	TGCGCCAGCAGCCACACAGGGAACACTGAAGCTTTCTTT
TRBJ2-3	TRBD1	TRBV19	NA	CASSMRGRGADTQYF	TGTGCCAGTAGTATGAGGGGGCGAGGGGCAGATACGCAGTATTTT
TRBJ2-7	TRBD2	TRBV12-5	NA	CASGPSGSSFYEQYF	TGTGCTAGTGGTCCGAGCGGGAGTTCCTTCTACGAGCAGTACTTC